Sequencing of this T cell receptor (beta chain) was carried out in a study of cytomegalovirus exposure and HLA in healthy donors (dated by TCRdb to about 2017). Describing the broader study: An earlier analysis of several hundred of the donors reported about 250 Gb of sequence data and approximately 110 million unique TCR beta sequences from some 180 million T cells. Five DR-DQ haplotypes were treated as single units for association and clustering because of strong linkage in the cohort. The T cell repertoires of some 670 subjects were profiled by immunosequencing and related to cytomegalovirus serostatus. Besides the first cohort of 666 subjects, a separate validation cohort made up of 120 different subjects was used. The aim of the study was to test whether cataloging public T cell receptors could identify signatures of past pathogen exposure. A later genetic analysis took genome-wide SNP genotypes for about three fifths of the 666 donors and used that subset as a discovery cohort. Every discovery cohort repertoire had been produced on one sequencing platform. To predict cytomegalovirus infection status, the study brought together high-throughput TCR immunosequencing, statistical association of individual TCRs with disease status, and machine learning. Among the approximately 430 genotyped donors, 81% belonged to the genetic ancestry cluster associated with self-reported Caucasian donors. An earlier analysis of fewer than 750 of the donors used high-throughput TCR beta sequencing to judge whether each TCR beta V gene segment behaved as functional or pseudogenic. Donor age, sex, ethnicity and CMV serostatus were collected together with the repertoire data. HLA typing included class I and class II loci at four-digit resolution. The later analysis used no new phenotypic data to find candidate immune exposures, relying instead on TCR beta sequences and their occurrence across donors. Typing coverage differed by locus: A, B, C, DRB1 and DQB1 were typed in roughly 629-640 donors, DQA1 in 522, DPA1 in some 570, and DPB1 in approximately 450. A later analysis re-analyzed previously published TCR beta repertoires from 650 to 800 donors and added high-resolution HLA genotyping to study TCR occurrence patterns. An early release that covered some 630 HLA-typed donors contained around 330 gigabases of sequencing data and around 80 million unique TCR sequences. On average, about 200,000 unique TCR beta nucleotide sequences were sequenced per donor among some 420 genotyped donors of the cohort, with roughly 19% of those sequences being non-productive. Study-level results and caveats: When HLA alleles, especially DR and DQ, strongly co-occurred, attributing TCR associations to individual alleles was difficult. Compared with equally common non-associated chains, HLA-associated TCR beta chains in a later analysis were more clonally expanded and had lower generation probabilities. In vitro tests confirmed that a few of the cytomegalovirus-associated TCR beta chains recognize cytomegalovirus antigens. It was suggested by the authors that the approach could potentially be generalized to other disease states and immunological phenotypes. The sequencing pipeline was judged likely to have produced a cluster of highly shared sequence variants as a technical artifact. Correlated functional status among segregating V segments might be attributable to linkage disequilibrium, but an unknown experimental factor could not be ruled out. Sequencing depth was assumed to be roughly uniform across donors in the presence/absence analyses, though that assumption may not hold. Seventeen rarely observed V segments, including chromosome 9 orphons, were excluded from the earlier analysis of approximately 500 of the donors because counts were too low. Because HLA typing was unavailable for some donors at each locus, only the typed subset was used in association tests. In an earlier analysis of 587 of the donors, most TCR beta V segments were observed in productive rearrangements about 87% or about 30% of the time, broadly matching IMGT annotations. An association between a missense DCLRE1C variant and V-gene and J-gene trimming of TCR beta chains was found in a later genetic analysis and replicated in an independent cohort. Most TCR sequences were seen in very few donors, while some public TCRs were found in many individuals. At a false discovery rate of 0.05, a later analysis linked about 17,000 TCR beta sequences to specific HLA alleles. Compared with the roughly 710-donor mean, donors in an Asian-associated ancestry cluster had fewer N-insertions in productive TCRs, according to a later genetic analysis. For the cohort, immune exposure information was limited to CMV serostatus. The study listed over 150 TCR beta chains as associated with cytomegalovirus. Some IMGT-functional V segments, including TRBV6-2 and TRBV6-3, could not be told apart with the 87-base-pair reads, so those segments were excluded. The classifier was reported to diagnose cytomegalovirus status with high specificity and sensitivity in both the original cohort and the validation cohort. According to a later analysis, most CMV-associated TCR beta chains appeared to be HLA-restricted, and the HLA associations seemed to be driven largely by CMV exposure. The cohort was sequenced for TCR beta chains only, and without alpha or paired-chain data the features that could be detected were limited. A further reported finding was that TCR beta sequences accurately predicted the HLA-A and HLA-B alleles for most subjects in the first cohort. According to a later analysis, parvovirus B19, influenza, CMV and Epstein-Barr virus appeared linked to several top co-occurrence clusters. According to a later analysis, TCR association rates differed among HLA loci, with DRB1 alleles showing the most associated TCRs and HLA-C alleles showing the fewest.

Libraries were made using the immunoSEQ multiplex PCR assay. The multiplex PCR relied on a mix of 60 forward primers for TCR Vbeta segments and 13 reverse primers for TCR Jbeta segments. A multiplex PCR assay on genomic DNA amplified the CDR3 region of rearranged TCR beta genes. On the Illumina HiSeq System, the amplified TCR beta libraries were sequenced as 87-base-pair reads. The authors' analysis ran thus. A later analysis counted about 80 million unique TCR beta chains across the 690 or so repertoires, and roughly 11 million of these chains were shared by at least two donors. Raw reads were error-corrected and collapsed into unique sequences by a nearest-neighbor algorithm in which closely related sequences were merged to remove PCR and sequencing errors. To assign V, D and J gene segments, CDR3 sequences were aligned to IMGT reference sequences. For a sequence to be retained, a match of at least six nucleotides to both a V gene segment and a J gene segment was required. A rearrangement counted as productive if the CDR3 had no stop codons and remained in frame with V and J, and every other rearrangement counted as non-productive. CDR3 was defined according to IMGT convention as the region running from the second conserved V-encoded cysteine to the conserved J-encoded phenylalanine. In an earlier analysis of around 640 of the donors, sequences lacking an unambiguous match to a single V gene segment were excluded. In an earlier analysis of some 590 of the donors, a V segment was called functional when productive rearrangements were above 56.7%, and segregating when the standard deviation between donors exceeded 5%. To diagnose cytomegalovirus status from the catalog of TCR beta chain sequences, a statistical classification framework was built. In a later analysis, TCR nucleotide sequences were compared against IMGT/GENE-DB human TR gene sequences so that V and J genes could be assigned. In a later analysis, CDR3 sequences and most-parsimonious VDJ recombination scenarios were assigned using the TCRdist pipeline. In a later analysis, every TCR beta chain was defined by the combination of its CDR3 amino acid sequence and its V-gene family, and reads without a unique V-gene family were dropped. To address suspected cross-contamination and a sequencing artifact, a later analysis removed a few hundred highly shared, low-generation-probability nucleotide sequences. In a later analysis, a clonal expansion index for each public chain was calculated from normalized within-repertoire ranks of inferred template counts. In a later analysis, generation probabilities were computed using a VDJ recombination model fitted to out-of-frame rearrangements, and the results were checked against IGoR. A later analysis scored TCR-TCR, TCR-HLA and TCR-CMV co-occurrence with hypergeometric tests, applying a repertoire-size bias correction to TCR pairs. To estimate false discovery rates, a later analysis permuted the HLA or CMV assignments 20 times. In a later analysis, co-occurring TCRs were grouped using DBSCAN, and TCRdist sequence similarity was added for clustering within HLA-allele-positive subsets. Co-occurrence clustering excluded repertoires with fewer than 30,000 or more than 120,000 public chains, plus five with anomalous nucleotide sharing. TCRdb's version of the immuneACCESS table is confined to in-frame rearrangements and falls short of the full clone set. An unresolved V gene accounts for under half of the shortfall where checked; the remainder is of unknown origin. The V and J calls and the clone size are those of that table, but D and trimming were determined from the DNA. A total of over 150,000 clones appear in this sample, roughly four fifths of them only once. About 1.6% of the sample comes from the top ten.

This clone was seen more than once but under ten times. Its antigen remains unidentified. No base-level quality is on record; no much larger clone is a single base apart. The cohort consisted of more than 650 healthy bone marrow donors. At the time of sampling, every cohort member was nominally healthy, though immune exposures that went unrecorded were likely present. The donor was CMV seronegative and was included in the group of hundreds of seronegative cohort members. A peripheral blood sample was provided by each donor, and peripheral blood mononuclear cells were used for TCR beta sequencing. The Qiagen DNeasy Blood Extraction Kit was used to extract genomic DNA from the blood cell samples. Spanning cysteine to phenylalanine, the CDR3 consists of 12 amino acids. The entry retains the CDR3 DNA only, 36 bases that are in frame from base 1. In the germline V gene (reference sequence), CDR1 corresponds to SGHNT and CDR2 to YYREEE. Relative to germline, V is missing 4 bases and J is missing 11 bases, with 4 bases of the junction outside any gene match.

This sequence was found in a man aged 50 or older in good health and CMV-seronegative. The sample taken for sequencing was PBMCs. The rearranged chain carries TRBV5-4 and TRBJ1-1, and TRBD1 aligns with 11 junction nucleotides. The nucleotide sequence reads as follows: TGTGCCAGCAGCAAGGACAGGGGGCGTGCTTTCTTT. This encodes CASSKDRGRAFF. Reference TRBV5-4 and TRBJ1-1 proteins supply the regions before and after the CDR3; the full variable domain is: ETGVTQSPTHLIKTRGQQVTLRCSSQSGHNTVSWYQQALGQGPQFIFQYYREEENGRGNFPPRFSGLQFPNYSSELNVNALELDDSALYLCASSKDRGRAFFGQGTRLTVV.